The 17 T cell receptor beta chains below were found in one sample sequenced in a study of T cells in Graves' hyperthyroidism and ophthalmopathy. There were TCR beta CDR3 regions amplified from RNA transcripts. Carried out on the TCR CDR3, a first-round RT-PCR used the HTBI primer set. TCRdb ran MiXCR on the multiplex PCR reads and lists one entry per CDR3 protein. Of about 600,000 distinct CDR3 sequences in the sample, approximately 15% are singletons; the top ten hold 2.5% to 4%. The sequenced sample was blood. These receptors were taken from a woman aged 35 to 49 with Graves' ophthalmopathy.

This clonotype has only a few counts. This chain connects TRBV27 to TRBJ2-1; D remains unclear. V was pared by 3 bases and J by 4 bases, with 10 bases between. The CDR3 has 14 residues. Per the germline V gene, CDR1 is MNHEY and CDR2 is SMNVEV (reference sequence). As DNA, the CDR3 is TGTGCCAGCAGTTTTGGTAAATATTACAATGAGCAGTTCTTC. Its translation: CASSFGKYYNEQFF.

This clonotype was seen repeatedly, ten times or more. The chain has TRBV18 and TRBJ2-7; 10 bases line up with TRBD1. The CDR3 runs to 15 residues. The germline CDR1 and CDR2 sequences are KGHSH and LQKENI. V was pared by 4 bases and J by 0 bases, with 3 bases of the junction left unmatched. CDR3 region: CASSQGQGSSYEQYF. CDR3 DNA: TGTGCCAGCTCACAGGGACAGGGGAGCTCCTACGAGCAGTACTTC.

This clonotype was seen repeatedly, ten times or more. The chain recombines TRBV2 with TRBJ1-5; 11 bases fit TRBD1. Per the germline V gene, CDR1 is SNHLY and CDR2 is FYNNEI. The CDR3 length is 16 residues. Germline trimming cut 5 bases from V and 6 bases from J; bases unmatched to any gene: 9. CDR3: CASSPRTGGMGQPQHF. CDR3 nucleotides: TGTGCCAGCAGTCCCCGGACAGGGGGCATGGGTCAGCCCCAGCATTTT.

This clonotype was observed a few times. The chain uses TRBV20-1 and TRBJ1-6; D gene ambiguous. V was shortened by 0 bases and J by 14 bases, with 8 bases between the two germline ends. Germline-derived CDR1 and CDR2 are DFQATT and SNEGSKA (reference sequence). The CDR3 length is 11 residues. CDR3 in amino acids: CSARDGLSLHF. CDR3 in DNA: TGCAGTGCTAGAGACGGCCTATCCCTCCACTTT.

Ten or more counts support this clonotype. This rearrangement joins TRBV28 to TRBJ2-7, with TRBD2 matching 9 bases. The length of the CDR3 is 13 residues. Germline V CDR1 and CDR2: MDHEN, SYDVKM. The V gene end was trimmed by 6 bases and the J gene end by 3 bases; junction bases not matched to a gene: 3. The CDR3 region is CASRGTSNYEQYF. CDR3 coding DNA: TGTGCCAGCAGGGGGACTAGCAACTACGAGCAGTACTTC.

This clonotype has at least ten counts. The gene calls are TRBV30 and TRBJ1-5, with 8 positions matching TRBD1. Germline CDR1 GTSNPN, CDR2 SVGIG (reference sequence). The CDR3 is 13 amino acids. V trimming: 3 bases; J trimming: 6 bases; junction bases outside the gene matches: 4. CDR3 in DNA: TGTGCCTGGAGCCGGACAGGGACTCAGCCCCAGCATTTT. The encoded protein is CAWSRTGTQPQHF.

In this sample, this clonotype turned up many times. The rearrangement uses TRBV28 and TRBJ2-5, with D perhaps matching TRBD2 (6 bases). V lost 5 bases and J 5 bases, leaving 21 bases between the germline ends. Germline assignment: CDR1 MDHEN and CDR2 SYDVKM. The CDR3 runs 16 residues. The CDR3 region has the DNA TGTGCCAGCAGTATTCCTTCCGTACTAGCAGGGGAGACCCAGTACTTC. Residues: CASSIPSVLAGETQYF.

The V and J genes are TRBV11-3 and TRBJ1-6, with no clear D. Per germline, CDR1 SGHNT and CDR2 YENEEA. This CDR3 is 15 amino acids long. V was clipped by 2 bases and J by 5 bases, with 10 bases between them. The DNA for the CDR3 is TGTGCCAGCAGCTTACCGCCAAGTAATAATTCACCCCTCCACTTT. Amino acid sequence: CASSLPPSNNSPLHF. Together with reference TRBV11-3 and TRBJ1-6, the CDR3 gives the full variable domain: EAGVVQSPRYKIIEKKQPVAFWCNPISGHNTLYWYLQNLGQGPELLIRYENEEAVDDSQLPKDRFSAERLKGVDSTLKIQPAELGDSAVYLCASSLPPSNNSPLHFGNGTRLTVT.

This clonotype was detected many times. The chain is built from TRBV29-1 and TRBJ2-3, with TRBD1 identical over 7 bases. Germline V lookup: CDR1 SQVTM, CDR2 ANQGSEA. The CDR3 runs to 14 residues. Trimming took 5 bases from V and 5 from J; bases not matched to a gene: 10. The CDR3 loop reads CSVSNRGQGDTQYF. For the CDR3, the DNA is TGCAGCGTTTCTAACAGGGGTCAGGGAGATACGCAGTATTTT.

V gene TRBV4-1 combines with J gene TRBJ2-1; TRBD2 matches at 8 bases. The CDR3 covers 17 residues. V dropped 6 bases and J dropped 2; count of bases not matched to a gene: 12. CDR1 and CDR2 (germline): MGHRA, YSYEKL. As DNA, the CDR3 is TGCGCCAGCAGGCGGACCTTGCGGGAGGTTACCTACAATGAGCAGTTCTTC. Translation gives CASRRTLREVTYNEQFF.

This clonotype appeared many times. V and J are TRBV7-8 and TRBJ2-7; D not resolved. The CDR3 totals 13 residues. The germline gives CDR1 SGHVS, CDR2 FQNEAQ. V gave up 5 bases and J gave up 0 bases, with 8 bases separating them. CDR3 in DNA: TGTGCCAGCAGCCCAACTAACTCCTACGAGCAGTACTTC. The encoded protein is CASSPTNSYEQYF.

This clonotype was recorded many times. The chain links TRBV11-1 to TRBJ2-1; TRBD2 matches at 10 bases. The V gene's germline CDR1 is SGHAT and CDR2 FQDESV (reference sequence). Trimming took 8 bases from V and 8 from J; bases not matched to a gene: 12. This CDR3 is built from 15 residues. CDR3 region: CASAIQREGLDEQFF. The CDR3 coding sequence is TGTGCCAGCGCCATACAGCGGGAGGGCCTTGATGAGCAGTTCTTC.

A few counts support this clonotype. The V and J genes are TRBV10-3 and TRBJ2-5; D is possibly TRBD2 (5 bases). The germline V gene has CDR1 ENHRY and CDR2 SYGVKD. The CDR3 contains 13 residues. The ends were cut back, 4 bases at V and 1 base at J, with 7 bases in the middle. The CDR3 DNA is TGTGCCATCAGTGGGACTGTCCAAGAGACCCAGTACTTC. Translated: CAISGTVQETQYF.

In its sample, this clonotype was seen many times. This chain joins TRBV9 and TRBJ2-1; TRBD1 matches 10 bases. Germline V gene data show CDR1 as SGDLS and CDR2 as YYNGEE. V lost 8 bases, J lost 6 bases, and 14 bases stayed unmatched. The CDR3 has 16 amino acids. In DNA form, the CDR3 reads TGTGCCAGTACCCCAGGGACAGGGGCGACTGGCAATGAGCAGTTCTTC. Encoded protein: CASTPGTGATGNEQFF.

This clonotype has at least ten counts. The V gene is TRBV6-6, the J gene TRBJ2-5; possibly TRBD1 for D (6 bases). This CDR3 is built from 16 residues. Trimming stripped 2 bases from V and 4 bases from J, with 17 bases between. The germline V gene has CDR1 MNHNY and CDR2 SVGAGI (reference sequence). The CDR3 here is CASSYKGETGRETQYF. DNA of the CDR3: TGTGCCAGCAGTTACAAGGGAGAAACAGGGCGAGAGACCCAGTACTTC.

This clonotype was seen repeatedly, ten times or more. V gene TRBV11-3 combines with J gene TRBJ2-1; D gene uncertain. This CDR3 has 16 amino acids. V dropped 1 base and J dropped 8 bases, with 18 bases sitting between them. CDR1 is SGHNT, CDR2 YENEEA, per germline. The CDR3: CASSLGTNIATDEQFF. Here the CDR3 DNA reads TGTGCCAGCAGCTTAGGGACCAACATCGCTACTGATGAGCAGTTCTTC.

This clonotype was seen repeatedly, ten times or more. The chain carries TRBV6-1 and TRBJ2-1; D possibly corresponds to TRBD2 (5 bases). The length of the CDR3 is 15 residues. V lost 1 base and J lost 3, with 10 bases in between. CDR1 and CDR2 (germline): MNHNS, SASEGT. CDR3 region: CASSEGGWVYNEQFF. The CDR3 nucleotides are TGTGCCAGCAGTGAAGGAGGGTGGGTCTACAATGAGCAGTTCTTC.